The table lists the clone carrying this T cell receptor (beta chain) with a few counts. Its antigen is undetermined. Clones were sequenced by immunoSEQ multiplex PCR, and TCRdb holds only the in-frame ones, with some missing. The sample records under 200,000 clones, about nine tenths being singletons. The data were obtained in a study of cytomegalovirus exposure and HLA in healthy donors. About the study: The roughly 130 validation repertoires, a later analysis reported, used the same platform as the 700 or so repertoires from the first cohort. Overall study findings and caveats: Cytomegalovirus-associated TCR beta chains were listed, numbering roughly 150. Rarity marked most TCR sequences, yet some public TCRs occurred in many donors. A later analysis found first-cohort TCR clusters tended to co-occur in the 110 or so validation repertoires.

Germline CDR1 reads SGHKS; CDR2 reads YYEKEE (reference sequence). Trimming shortened V by 1 base and J by 0 bases, and 8 bases separated the two germline ends. The CDR3 has 15 amino acids. The receptor comes from a woman in her thirties in good health and CMV-seronegative. Specimen: PBMCs. The chain employs TRBV5-5 and TRBJ1-5, with D possibly TRBD1 on 5 matching bases. CDR3 in amino acids: CASSLRGNSNQPQHF. CDR3 DNA: TGTGCCAGCAGCTTGAGGGGAAATAGCAATCAGCCCCAGCATTTT.